The table lists the clone carrying this T cell receptor beta chain with a count of one. The sample belongs to a study of blood T cell repertoires in COVID-19. The overall study: Italy, Spain and the United States were the sources of the convalescent and acute COVID-19 samples.

Methods used by the authors: Estimates of nucleated cell counts were drawn from the amplification of reference gene primers. This table comes from immunoSEQ multiplex PCR, and its TCRdb copy is limited to in-frame clones, with some not included. V and J calls and clone size are given by that table; D and trimming were obtained from the DNA. The sample shows 65,000 to 100,000 clones, approximately 81% of them seen only once. Looked up from germline, CDR1 is SGHVS and CDR2 is FQNEAQ. Trimming removed 7 bases from V and 6 bases from J; junction bases left unmatched: 13. The CDR3 has 15 amino acids. This receptor was obtained from a woman older than 75 with acute or convalescent COVID-19. The sample taken for sequencing was peripheral blood. J is TRBJ2-7 and V is TRBV7-8; TRBD1 agrees at 9 bases. The CDR3 spells CASTNDGTGTGEQYF. The CDR3 nucleotides are TGTGCCAGCACCAATGACGGGACAGGGACGGGCGAGCAGTACTTC.